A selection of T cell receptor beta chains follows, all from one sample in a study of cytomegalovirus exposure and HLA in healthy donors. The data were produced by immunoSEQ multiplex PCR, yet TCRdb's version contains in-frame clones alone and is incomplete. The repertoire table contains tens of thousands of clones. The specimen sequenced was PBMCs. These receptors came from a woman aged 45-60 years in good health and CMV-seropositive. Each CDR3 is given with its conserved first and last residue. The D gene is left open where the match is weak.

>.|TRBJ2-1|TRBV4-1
CASSQDGTHNEQFF
TGCGCCAGCAGCCAGGACGGGACACACAATGAGCAGTTCTTC
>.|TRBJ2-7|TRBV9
CASSVADSTYEQYF
TGTGCCAGCAGCGTAGCCGACAGTACCTACGAGCAGTACTTC
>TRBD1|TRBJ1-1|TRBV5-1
CASSLTGGLGSTEAFF
TGCGCCAGCAGCCTCACAGGGGGCCTGGGGAGCACTGAAGCTTTCTTT
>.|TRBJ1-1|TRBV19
CASSLSWSTEAFF
TGTGCCAGTAGTCTCTCGTGGAGCACTGAAGCTTTCTTT
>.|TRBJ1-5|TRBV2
CASSRTPQMSQHF
TGTGCCAGCAGTCGGACACCCCAAATGTCCCAGCATTTT
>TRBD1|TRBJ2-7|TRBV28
CASSQRQGSGQYF
TGTGCCAGCAGTCAACGACAGGGCTCGGGGCAGTACTTC
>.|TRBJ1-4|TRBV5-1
CASSPGGVATNEKLFF
TGCGCCAGCAGCCCGGGGGGGGTGGCAACTAATGAAAAACTGTTTTTT
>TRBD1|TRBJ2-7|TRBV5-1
CASRLGQGYEQYF
TGCGCCAGCAGGTTGGGACAGGGGTACGAGCAGTACTTC
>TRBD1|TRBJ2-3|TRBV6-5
CASSYGWTGSTDTQYF
TGTGCCAGCAGTTATGGCTGGACAGGGTCCACAGATACGCAGTATTTT
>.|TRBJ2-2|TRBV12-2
CASRSTSGNTGELFF
TGTGCAAGTCGCTCGACTAGCGGGAACACCGGGGAGCTGTTTTTT
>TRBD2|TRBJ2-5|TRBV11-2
CASSLGSTSGQETQYF
TGTGCCAGCAGCTTGGGGTCGACTAGCGGACAAGAGACCCAGTACTTC
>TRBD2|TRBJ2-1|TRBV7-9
CASTGGLAEVTSYNEQFF
TGTGCCAGCACCGGCGGACTAGCGGAGGTGACCTCCTACAATGAGCAGTTCTTC
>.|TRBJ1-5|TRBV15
CATSRRSNQPQHF
TGTGCCACCAGCAGGAGGAGCAATCAGCCCCAGCATTTT
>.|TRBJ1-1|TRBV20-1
CSARAQQAFF
TGCAGTGCTAGAGCACAGCAGGCTTTCTTT
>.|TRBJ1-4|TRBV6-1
CASTRQVNEKLFF
TGTGCCAGCACCCGACAGGTTAATGAAAAACTGTTTTTT
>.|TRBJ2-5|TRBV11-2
CASSKAGNHQETQYF
TGTGCCAGCAGCAAGGCGGGAAATCACCAAGAGACCCAGTACTTC
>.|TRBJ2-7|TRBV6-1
CASSEPGAPSYEQYF
TGTGCCAGCAGTGAACCAGGGGCTCCCTCCTACGAGCAGTACTTC
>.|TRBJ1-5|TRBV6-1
CASSEARVPVAQHF
TGTGCCAGCAGTGAAGCTCGGGTTCCTGTGGCCCAGCATTTT
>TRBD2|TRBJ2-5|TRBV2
CASSVRGTSGETQYF
TGTGCCAGCAGCGTCCGAGGGACTAGTGGGGAGACCCAGTACTTC
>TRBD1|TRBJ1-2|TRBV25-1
CASSPRDRVTGYTF
TGTGCCAGCAGTCCCCGGGACAGGGTGACTGGCTACACCTTC
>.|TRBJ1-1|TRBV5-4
CASSRGGVNTEAFF
TGTGCCAGCAGCCGCGGCGGTGTTAACACTGAAGCTTTCTTT
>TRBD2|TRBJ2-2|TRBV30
CAWDAGLAGGRGTGELFF
TGTGCCTGGGATGCAGGACTAGCGGGAGGGCGGGGCACCGGGGAGCTGTTTTTT
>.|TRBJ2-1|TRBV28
CASSFGSSSYNEQFF
TGTGCCAGCAGTTTCGGGTCCAGCTCCTACAATGAGCAGTTCTTC